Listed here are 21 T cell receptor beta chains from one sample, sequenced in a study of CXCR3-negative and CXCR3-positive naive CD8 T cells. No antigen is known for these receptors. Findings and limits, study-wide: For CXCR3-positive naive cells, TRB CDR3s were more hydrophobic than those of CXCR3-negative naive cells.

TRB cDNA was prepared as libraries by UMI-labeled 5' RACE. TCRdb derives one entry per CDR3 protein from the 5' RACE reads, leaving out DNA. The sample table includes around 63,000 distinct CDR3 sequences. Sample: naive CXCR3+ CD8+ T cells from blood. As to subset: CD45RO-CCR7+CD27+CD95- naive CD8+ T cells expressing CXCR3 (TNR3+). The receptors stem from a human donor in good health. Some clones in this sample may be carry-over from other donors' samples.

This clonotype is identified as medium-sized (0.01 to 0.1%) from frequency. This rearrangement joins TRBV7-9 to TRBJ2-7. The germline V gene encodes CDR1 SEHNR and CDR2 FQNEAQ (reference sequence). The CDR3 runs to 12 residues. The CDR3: CASSLGSYEQYF.

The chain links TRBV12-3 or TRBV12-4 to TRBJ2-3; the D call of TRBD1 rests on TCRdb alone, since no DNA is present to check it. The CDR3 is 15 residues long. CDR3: CASSAVAGGTGTQYF.

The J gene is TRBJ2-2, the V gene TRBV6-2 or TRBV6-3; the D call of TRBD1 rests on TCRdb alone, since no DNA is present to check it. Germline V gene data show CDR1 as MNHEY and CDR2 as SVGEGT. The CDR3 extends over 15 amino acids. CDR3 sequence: CASRPRVFNTGELFF.

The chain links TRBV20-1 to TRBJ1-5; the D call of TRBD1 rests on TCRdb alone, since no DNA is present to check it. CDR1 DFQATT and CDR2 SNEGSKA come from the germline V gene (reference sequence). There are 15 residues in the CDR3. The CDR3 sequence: CSARVSGTGNQPQHF.

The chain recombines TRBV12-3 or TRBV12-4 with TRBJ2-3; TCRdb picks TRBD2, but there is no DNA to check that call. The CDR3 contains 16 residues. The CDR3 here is CASSFLAGGGTDTQYF.

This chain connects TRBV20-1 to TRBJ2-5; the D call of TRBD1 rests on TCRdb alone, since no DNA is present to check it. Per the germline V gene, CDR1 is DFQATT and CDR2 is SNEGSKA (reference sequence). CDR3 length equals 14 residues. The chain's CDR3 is CSARTGQSLETQYF.

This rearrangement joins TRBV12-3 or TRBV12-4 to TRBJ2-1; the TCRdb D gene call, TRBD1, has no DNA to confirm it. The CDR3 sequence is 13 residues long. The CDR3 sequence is CASSPPGGHEQFF.

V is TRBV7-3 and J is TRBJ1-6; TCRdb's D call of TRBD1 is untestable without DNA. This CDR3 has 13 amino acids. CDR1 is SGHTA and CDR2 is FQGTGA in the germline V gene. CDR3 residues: CASGGGNNSPLHF.

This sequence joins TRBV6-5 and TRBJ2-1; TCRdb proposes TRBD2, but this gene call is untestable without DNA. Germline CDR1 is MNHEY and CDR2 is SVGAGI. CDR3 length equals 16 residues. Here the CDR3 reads CASSPLAGAFYNEQFF.

CDR3 in amino acids: CASSFRLGQPDNEQFF. The rearrangement uses TRBV27 and TRBJ2-1; the TRBD1 assignment by TCRdb is unverifiable without DNA. This CDR3 is 16 amino acids long. Germline V gene sequence: CDR1 MNHEY, CDR2 SMNVEV (reference sequence).

CDR3: CASSQNRDRLSEQYF. The chain joins TRBV27 to TRBJ2-7; lacking DNA, the TRBD1 call made by TCRdb goes unchecked. Germline V gene lookup returns CDR1 MNHEY and CDR2 SMNVEV (reference sequence). The CDR3 extends over 15 amino acids.

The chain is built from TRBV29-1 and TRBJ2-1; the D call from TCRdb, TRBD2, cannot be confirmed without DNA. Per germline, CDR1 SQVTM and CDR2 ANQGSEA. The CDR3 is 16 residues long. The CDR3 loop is CSVRGEVSGDYNEQFF.

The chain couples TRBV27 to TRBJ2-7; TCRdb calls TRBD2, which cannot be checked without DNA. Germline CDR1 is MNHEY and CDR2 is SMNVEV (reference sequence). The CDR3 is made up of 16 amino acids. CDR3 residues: CASSLLTSGGAYEQYF.

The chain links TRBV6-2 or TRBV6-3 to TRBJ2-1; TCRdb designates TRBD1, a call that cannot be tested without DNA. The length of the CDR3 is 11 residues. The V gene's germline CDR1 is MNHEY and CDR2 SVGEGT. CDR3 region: CASTPGPEQFF.

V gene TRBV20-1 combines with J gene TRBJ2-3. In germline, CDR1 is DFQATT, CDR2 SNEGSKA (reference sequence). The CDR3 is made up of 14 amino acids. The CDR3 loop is CSAIRSEITDTQYF.

CDR3 region: CASSQDRELTGEQYF. The chain joins TRBV4-3 to TRBJ2-7; the D call of TRBD2 rests on TCRdb alone, since no DNA is present to check it. The V gene's germline CDR1 is LGHNA and CDR2 YSLEER. The CDR3 totals 15 residues.

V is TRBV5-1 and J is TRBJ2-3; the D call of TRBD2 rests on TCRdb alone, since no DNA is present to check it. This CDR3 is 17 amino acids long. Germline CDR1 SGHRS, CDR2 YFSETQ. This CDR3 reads CASSDGLPQTSTDTQYF.

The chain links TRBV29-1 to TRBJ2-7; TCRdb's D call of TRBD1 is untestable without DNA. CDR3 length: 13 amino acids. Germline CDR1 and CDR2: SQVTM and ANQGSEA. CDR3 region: CSAQRGEIYEQYF.

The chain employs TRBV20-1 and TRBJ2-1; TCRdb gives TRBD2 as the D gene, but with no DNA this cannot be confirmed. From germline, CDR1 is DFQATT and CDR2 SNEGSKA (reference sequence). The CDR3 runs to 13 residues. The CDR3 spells CSANSGAYNEQFF.

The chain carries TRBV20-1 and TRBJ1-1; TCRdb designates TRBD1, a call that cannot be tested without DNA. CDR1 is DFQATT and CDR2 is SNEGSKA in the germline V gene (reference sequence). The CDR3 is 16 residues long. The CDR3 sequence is CSARDYSPHRNTEALF.

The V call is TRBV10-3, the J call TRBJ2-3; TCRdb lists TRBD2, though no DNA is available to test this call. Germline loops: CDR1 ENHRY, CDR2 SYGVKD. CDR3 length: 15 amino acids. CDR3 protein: CAISDLGGSTDTQYF.